This T cell receptor beta chain was recovered during a study of cytomegalovirus exposure and HLA in healthy donors. The germline gives CDR1 PRHDT, CDR2 FYEKMQ (reference sequence). The CDR3 is made up of 16 amino acids. In the PCR, 60 Vbeta and 13 Jbeta primers were used. Only in-frame clones appear in the TCRdb table, and some are missing; sequencing was by immunoSEQ multiplex PCR. The table records 150,000 to 200,000 clones, roughly four fifths of them present only once. This chain uses TRBV13 with TRBJ2-5; 7 bases fit TRBD2. The last part of the DNA fits TRBJ2-7 better; the J call may be wrong. This clonotype was sampled from a man aged 35-49 years in good health and CMV-seronegative. The material sequenced was PBMCs. The CDR3 region is CASSISGGGEPYEQYF. CDR3 nucleotide sequence: TGTGCCAGCAGCATCTCCGGGGGAGGGGAGCCCTACGAGCAGTACTTC.